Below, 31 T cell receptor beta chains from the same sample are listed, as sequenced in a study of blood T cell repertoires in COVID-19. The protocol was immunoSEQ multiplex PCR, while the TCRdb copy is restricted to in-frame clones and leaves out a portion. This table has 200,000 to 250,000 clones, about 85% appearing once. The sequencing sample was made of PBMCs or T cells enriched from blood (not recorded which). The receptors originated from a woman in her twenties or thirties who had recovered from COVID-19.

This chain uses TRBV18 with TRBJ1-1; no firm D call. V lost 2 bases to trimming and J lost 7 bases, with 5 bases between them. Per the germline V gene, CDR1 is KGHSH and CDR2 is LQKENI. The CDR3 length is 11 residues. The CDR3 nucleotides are TGTGCCAGCTCACCAGAGGGTGAAGCTTTCTTT. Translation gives CASSPEGEAFF.

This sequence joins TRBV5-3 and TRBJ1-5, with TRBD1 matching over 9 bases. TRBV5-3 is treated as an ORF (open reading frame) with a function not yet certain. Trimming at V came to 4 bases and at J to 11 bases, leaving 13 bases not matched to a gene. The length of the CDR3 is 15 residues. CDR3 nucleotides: TGTGCCAGAAGCCACTACGGGACAGGGTATATCGCCCAGCATTTT. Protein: CARSHYGTGYIAQHF.

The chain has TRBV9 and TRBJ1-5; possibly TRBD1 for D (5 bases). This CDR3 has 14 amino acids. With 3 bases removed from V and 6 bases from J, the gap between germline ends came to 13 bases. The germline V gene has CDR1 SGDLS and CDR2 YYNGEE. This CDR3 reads CASSGSGSSQPQHF. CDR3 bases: TGTGCCAGCAGCGGCTCAGGGTCTAGTCAGCCCCAGCATTTT.

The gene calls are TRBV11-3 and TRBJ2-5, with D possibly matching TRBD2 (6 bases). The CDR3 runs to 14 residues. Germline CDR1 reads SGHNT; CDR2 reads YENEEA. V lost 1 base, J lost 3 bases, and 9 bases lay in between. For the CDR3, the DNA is TGTGCCAGCAGCTTAGGAACGGGGGAAGAGACCCAGTACTTC. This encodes CASSLGTGEETQYF.

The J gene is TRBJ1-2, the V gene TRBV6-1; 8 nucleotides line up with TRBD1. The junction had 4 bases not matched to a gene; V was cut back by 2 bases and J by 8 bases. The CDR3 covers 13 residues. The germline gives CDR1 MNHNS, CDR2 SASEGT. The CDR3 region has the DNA TGTGCCAGCAGTGAACGGGCAGGGGGCGGCTACACCTTC. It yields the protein CASSERAGGGYTF.

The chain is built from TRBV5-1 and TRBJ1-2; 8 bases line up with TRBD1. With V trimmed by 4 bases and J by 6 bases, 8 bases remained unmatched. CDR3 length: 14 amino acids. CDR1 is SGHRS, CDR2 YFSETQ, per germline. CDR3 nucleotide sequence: TGCGCCAGCAGCGGAGACAGGGGCCAGAATGGCTACACCTTC. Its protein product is CASSGDRGQNGYTF.

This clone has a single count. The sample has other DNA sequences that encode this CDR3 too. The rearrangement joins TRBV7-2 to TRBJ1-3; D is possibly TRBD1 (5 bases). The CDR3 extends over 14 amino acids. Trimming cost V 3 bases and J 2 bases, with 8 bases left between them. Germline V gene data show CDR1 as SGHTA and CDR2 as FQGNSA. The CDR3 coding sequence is TGTGCCAGCAGCTTGTGGGGGGCTGGAAACACCATATATTTT. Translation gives CASSLWGAGNTIYF.

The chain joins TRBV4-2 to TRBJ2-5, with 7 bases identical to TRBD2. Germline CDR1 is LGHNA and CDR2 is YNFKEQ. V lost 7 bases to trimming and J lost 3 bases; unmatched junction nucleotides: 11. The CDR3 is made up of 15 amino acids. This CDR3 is CASNRVLAGEETQYF. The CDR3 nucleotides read TGTGCCAGCAACCGGGTCTTGGCGGGGGAAGAGACCCAGTACTTC.

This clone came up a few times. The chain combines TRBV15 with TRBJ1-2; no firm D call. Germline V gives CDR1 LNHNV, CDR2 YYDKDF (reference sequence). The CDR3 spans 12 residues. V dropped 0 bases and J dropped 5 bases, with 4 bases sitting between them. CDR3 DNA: TGTGCCACCAGCAGAGAGGAGTATGGCTACACCTTC. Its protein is CATSREEYGYTF.

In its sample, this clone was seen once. The CDR3 DNA sequence: TGTGCCAGCAGCTTAACCGTAGCGGGAATATACACCGGGGAGCTGTTTTTT. Protein sequence: CASSLTVAGIYTGELFF. The rearrangement uses TRBV7-3 and TRBJ2-2; 8 bases match TRBD2. V lost 0 bases, J lost 3 bases, and 6 bases stayed unmatched. The CDR3 totals 17 residues. Germline assignment: CDR1 SGHTA and CDR2 FQGTGA.

The CDR3 DNA is TGTGCCAGCAGTCTCCGACTAGCGGTAAACATTCAGTACTTC. Amino acid sequence: CASSLRLAVNIQYF. The rearrangement joins TRBV6-2 or TRBV6-3 to TRBJ2-4; 9 positions agree with TRBD2. This CDR3 has 14 residues. Trimming took 5 bases from V and 6 from J; bases not matched to a gene: 5. Germline V CDR1 and CDR2: MNHEY, SVGEGT.

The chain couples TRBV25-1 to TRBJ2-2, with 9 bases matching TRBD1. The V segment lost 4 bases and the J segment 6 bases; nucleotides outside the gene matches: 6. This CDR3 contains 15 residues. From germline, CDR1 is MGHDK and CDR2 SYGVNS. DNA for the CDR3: TGTGCCAGCAGTGCCCGGGACAGGGTCTCCGGGGAGCTGTTTTTT. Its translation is CASSARDRVSGELFF.

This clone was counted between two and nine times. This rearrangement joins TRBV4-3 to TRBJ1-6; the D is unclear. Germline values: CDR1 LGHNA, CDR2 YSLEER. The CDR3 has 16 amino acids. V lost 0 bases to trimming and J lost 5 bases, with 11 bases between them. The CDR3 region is CASSQDWLGDNSPLHF. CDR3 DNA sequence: TGCGCCAGCAGCCAAGATTGGCTTGGTGATAATTCACCCCTCCACTTT.

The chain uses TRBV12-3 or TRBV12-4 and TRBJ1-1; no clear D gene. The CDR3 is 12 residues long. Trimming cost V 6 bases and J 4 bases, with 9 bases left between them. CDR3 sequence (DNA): TGTGCCAGCAGCTCAGGAATCACTGAAGCTTTCTTT. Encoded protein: CASSSGITEAFF.

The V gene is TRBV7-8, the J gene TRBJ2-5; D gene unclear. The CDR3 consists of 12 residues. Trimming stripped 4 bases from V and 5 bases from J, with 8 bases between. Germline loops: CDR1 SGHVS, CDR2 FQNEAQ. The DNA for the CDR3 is TGTGCCAGCAGCTCGGTGGTGGAGACCCAGTACTTC. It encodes CASSSVVETQYF.

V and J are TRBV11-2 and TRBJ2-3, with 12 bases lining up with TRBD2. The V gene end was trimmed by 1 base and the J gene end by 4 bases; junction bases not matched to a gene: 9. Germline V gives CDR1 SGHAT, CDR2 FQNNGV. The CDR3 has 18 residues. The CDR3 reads CASSLVSRASGGADTQYF. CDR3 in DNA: TGTGCCAGCAGCTTAGTGTCTAGGGCTAGCGGGGGGGCAGATACGCAGTATTTT. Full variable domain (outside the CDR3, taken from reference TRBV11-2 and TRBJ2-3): EAGVAQSPRYKIIEKRQSVAFWCNPISGHATLYWYQQILGQGPKLLIQFQNNGVVDDSQLPKDRFSAERLKGVDSTLKIQPAKLEDSAVYLCASSLVSRASGGADTQYFGPGTRLTVL.

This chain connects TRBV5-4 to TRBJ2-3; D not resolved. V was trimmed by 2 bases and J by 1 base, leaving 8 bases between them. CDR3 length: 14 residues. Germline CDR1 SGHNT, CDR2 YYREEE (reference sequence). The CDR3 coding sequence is TGTGCCAGCAGCTTTTTTGGCCGCACAGATACGCAGTATTTT. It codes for CASSFFGRTDTQYF.

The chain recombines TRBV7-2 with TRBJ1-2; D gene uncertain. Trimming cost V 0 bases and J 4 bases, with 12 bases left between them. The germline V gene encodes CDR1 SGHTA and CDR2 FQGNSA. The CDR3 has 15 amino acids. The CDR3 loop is CASSLATARIYGYTF. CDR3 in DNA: TGTGCCAGCAGCTTAGCCACAGCACGAATCTATGGCTACACCTTC.

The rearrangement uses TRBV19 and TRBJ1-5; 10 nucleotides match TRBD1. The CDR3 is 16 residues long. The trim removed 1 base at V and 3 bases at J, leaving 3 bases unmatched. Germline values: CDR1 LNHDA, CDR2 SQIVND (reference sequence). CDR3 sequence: CASSIGGTGANQPQHF. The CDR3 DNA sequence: TGTGCCAGTAGTATAGGTGGGACAGGGGCCAATCAGCCCCAGCATTTT.

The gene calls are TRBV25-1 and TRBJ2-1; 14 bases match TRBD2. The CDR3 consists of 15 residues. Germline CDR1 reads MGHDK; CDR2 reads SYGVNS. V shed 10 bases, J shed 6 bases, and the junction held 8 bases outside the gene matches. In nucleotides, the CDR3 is TGTGCCACCAAAACGGGACTAGCGGGAGTCAATGAGCAGTTCTTC. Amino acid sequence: CATKTGLAGVNEQFF.

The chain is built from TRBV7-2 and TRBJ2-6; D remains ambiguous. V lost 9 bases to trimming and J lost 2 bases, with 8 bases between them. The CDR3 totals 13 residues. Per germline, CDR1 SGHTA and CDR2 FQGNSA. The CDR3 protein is CASAVPGANVLTF. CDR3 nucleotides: TGTGCCAGTGCGGTTCCTGGGGCCAACGTCCTGACTTTC.

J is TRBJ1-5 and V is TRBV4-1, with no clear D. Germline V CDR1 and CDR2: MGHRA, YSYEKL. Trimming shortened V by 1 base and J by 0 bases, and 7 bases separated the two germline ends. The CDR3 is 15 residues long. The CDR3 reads CASSQARYSNQPQHF. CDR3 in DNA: TGCGCCAGCAGCCAAGCCAGGTATAGCAATCAGCCCCAGCATTTT.

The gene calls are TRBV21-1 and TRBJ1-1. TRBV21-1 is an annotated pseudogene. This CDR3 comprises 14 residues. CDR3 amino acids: CASRRGAGNTEAFF. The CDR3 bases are TGTGCCAGCAGGCGAGGCGCGGGAAACACTGAAGCTTTCTTT.

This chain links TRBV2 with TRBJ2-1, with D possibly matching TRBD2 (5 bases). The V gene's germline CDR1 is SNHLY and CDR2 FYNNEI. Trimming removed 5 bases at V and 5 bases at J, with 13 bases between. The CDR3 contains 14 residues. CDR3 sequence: CASSWSGRNNEQFF. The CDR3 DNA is TGTGCCAGCAGTTGGTCGGGGAGAAACAATGAGCAGTTCTTC.

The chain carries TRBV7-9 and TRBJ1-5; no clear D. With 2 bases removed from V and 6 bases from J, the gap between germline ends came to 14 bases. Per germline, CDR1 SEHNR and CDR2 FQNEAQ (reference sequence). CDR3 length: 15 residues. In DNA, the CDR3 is TGTGCCAGCAGCTTATTTACAGAACCAGGTCAGCCCCAGCATTTT. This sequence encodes CASSLFTEPGQPQHF.

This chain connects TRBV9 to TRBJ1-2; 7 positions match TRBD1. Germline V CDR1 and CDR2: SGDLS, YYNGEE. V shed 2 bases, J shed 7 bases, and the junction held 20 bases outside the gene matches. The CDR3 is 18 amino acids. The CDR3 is CASSVGPGQARSYGGYTF. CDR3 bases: TGTGCCAGCAGCGTTGGACCCGGACAGGCCCGAAGTTATGGTGGCTACACCTTC.

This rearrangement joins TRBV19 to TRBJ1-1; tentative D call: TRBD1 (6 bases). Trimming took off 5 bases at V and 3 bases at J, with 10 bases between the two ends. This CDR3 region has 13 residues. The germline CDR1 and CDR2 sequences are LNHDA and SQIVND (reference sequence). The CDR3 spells CASSANRDTEAFF. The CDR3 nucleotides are TGTGCCAGTAGTGCAAACAGGGACACTGAAGCTTTCTTT.

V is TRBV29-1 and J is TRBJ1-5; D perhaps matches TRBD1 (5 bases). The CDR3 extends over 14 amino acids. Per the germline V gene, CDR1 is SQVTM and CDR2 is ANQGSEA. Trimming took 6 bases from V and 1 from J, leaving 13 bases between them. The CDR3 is CSVVSGASNQPQHF. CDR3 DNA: TGCAGCGTGGTCTCTGGGGCCAGCAATCAGCCCCAGCATTTT. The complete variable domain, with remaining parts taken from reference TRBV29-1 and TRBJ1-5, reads SAVISQKPSRDICQRGTSLTIQCQVDSQVTMMFWYRQQPGQSLTLIATANQGSEATYESGFVIDKFPISRPNLTFSTLTVSNMSPEDSSIYLCSVVSGASNQPQHFGDGTRLSIL.

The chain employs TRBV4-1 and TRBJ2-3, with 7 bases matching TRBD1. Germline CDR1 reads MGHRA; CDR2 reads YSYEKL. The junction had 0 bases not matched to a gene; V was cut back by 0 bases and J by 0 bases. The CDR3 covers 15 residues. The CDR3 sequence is CASSQEQGSTDTQYF. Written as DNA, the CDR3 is TGCGCCAGCAGCCAAGAACAGGGGAGCACAGATACGCAGTATTTT.

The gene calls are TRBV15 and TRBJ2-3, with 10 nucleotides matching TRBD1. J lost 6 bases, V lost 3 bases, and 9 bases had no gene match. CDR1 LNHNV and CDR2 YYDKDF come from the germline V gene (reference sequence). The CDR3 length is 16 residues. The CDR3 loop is CATSSGGTGVHDTQYF. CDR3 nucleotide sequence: TGTGCCACCAGCAGTGGGGGGACAGGGGTACATGATACGCAGTATTTT.

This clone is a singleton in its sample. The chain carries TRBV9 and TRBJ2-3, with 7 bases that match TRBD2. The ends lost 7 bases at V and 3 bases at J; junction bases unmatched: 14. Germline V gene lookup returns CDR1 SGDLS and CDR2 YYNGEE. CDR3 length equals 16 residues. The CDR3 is CASSVGSSGETDTQYF. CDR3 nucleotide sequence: TGTGCCAGCTCCGTAGGTTCCAGCGGGGAAACAGATACGCAGTATTTT.